Listed here are 12 T cell receptor beta chains from one sample, sequenced in a study of CD8 T cells in Susac syndrome. The RNA input was about 0.5 to 1 ug, and it was reverse transcribed with random hexamers. Each CDR3 protein is one row after TCRdb ran MiXCR on the immunoSEQ multiplex PCR reads. The table includes hundreds of thousands of distinct CDR3 sequences, roughly 90% detected once. The sample taken for sequencing was CD8+ T cells from PBMCs. The receptors here all came from a human donor with multiple sclerosis.

The chain combines TRBV20-1 with TRBJ2-1; unclear D gene. CDR3 length: 14 amino acids. From germline, CDR1 is DFQATT and CDR2 SNEGSKA (reference sequence). V was pared by 6 bases and J by 5 bases, with 17 bases between. The CDR3 region has the DNA TGCAGTGCAGTGACCCGAGCAATGAACAATGAGCAGTTCTTC. This sequence encodes CSAVTRAMNNEQFF.

This sequence joins TRBV20-1 and TRBJ2-3; no definite D call. The CDR3 sequence is 14 residues long. Per germline, CDR1 DFQATT and CDR2 SNEGSKA (reference sequence). Trimming pared 4 bases from V and 4 bases from J, leaving 15 bases between. CDR3 nucleotides: TGCAGTGCTACTGAATTCCAACTTCCAGATACGCAGTATTTT. Residues: CSATEFQLPDTQYF.

The chain links TRBV23-1 to TRBJ1-6, with 7 bases identical to TRBD1. TRBV23-1 is filed as an ORF, its function uncertain. V gave up 2 bases and J gave up 5 bases; unmatched junction bases: 9. This CDR3 is built from 17 residues. CDR3 DNA sequence: TGCGCCAGCAGTCAAAGGGGGCGGGCGGTCAATAATTCACCCCTCCACTTT. It yields the protein CASSQRGRAVNNSPLHF.

CDR3 sequence reads: CASSQTGGQDEQYF. The DNA of the CDR3 is TGTGCCAGCAGCCAGACAGGGGGCCAAGACGAGCAGTACTTC. V gene TRBV27 combines with J gene TRBJ2-7; TRBD1 matches 10 bases. V lost 6 bases to trimming and J lost 5 bases; unmatched junction nucleotides: 7. The CDR3 has 14 residues. Germline loops: CDR1 MNHEY, CDR2 SMNVEV (reference sequence).

This chain connects TRBV9 to TRBJ1-2; a possible D gene is TRBD1 (5 bases). The CDR3 runs 15 residues. Germline V CDR1 and CDR2: SGDLS, YYNGEE. V was shortened by 6 bases and J by 0 bases, with 15 bases between the two germline ends. The CDR3 region has the DNA TGTGCCAGCAATATCCGCAGGGAAACTAACTATGGCTACACCTTC. Its protein is CASNIRRETNYGYTF.

The chain carries TRBV20-1 and TRBJ2-6, with 8 positions matching TRBD1. The V segment lost 5 bases and the J segment 2 bases; nucleotides outside the gene matches: 11. CDR1 is DFQATT and CDR2 is SNEGSKA in the germline V gene (reference sequence). This CDR3 comprises 17 residues. The CDR3 here is CSAPDRGTFTGANVLTF. CDR3 bases: TGCAGTGCTCCCGACAGGGGAACCTTTACTGGGGCCAACGTCCTGACTTTC.

The V call is TRBV4-2, the J call TRBJ1-1; 7 nucleotides agree with TRBD1. CDR3 length: 18 residues. Per germline, CDR1 LGHNA and CDR2 YNFKEQ. Trimming removed 1 base from V and 5 bases from J; junction bases left unmatched: 16. Here the CDR3 DNA reads TGTGCCAGCAGCCAAGGTTTGGGATGGGACAGAAGTTTTACTGAAGCTTTCTTT. Its protein is CASSQGLGWDRSFTEAFF.

The chain links TRBV24-1 to TRBJ2-7; 7 nucleotides match TRBD1. CDR1 KGHDR and CDR2 SFDVKD come from the germline V gene. The CDR3 is made up of 14 amino acids. V was clipped by 3 bases and J by 2 bases; unmatched bases: 3. The CDR3 region has the DNA TGTGCCACCAGTGATACGGGGACAGCCTACGAGCAGTACTTC. Its protein is CATSDTGTAYEQYF.

This rearrangement joins TRBV2 to TRBJ1-1, with D perhaps matching TRBD1 (5 bases). The CDR3 runs 15 residues. V lost 10 bases, J lost 4 bases, and 22 bases lay in between. Germline V gene sequence: CDR1 SNHLY, CDR2 FYNNEI. CDR3: CATTLSRGSGTEAFF. Here the CDR3 DNA reads TGTGCCACCACTCTTTCAAGGGGTTCGGGCACTGAAGCTTTCTTT.

This chain links TRBV11-2 with TRBJ2-1; 12 bases are shared with TRBD2. Per germline, CDR1 SGHAT and CDR2 FQNNGV. With V trimmed by 5 bases and J by 1 base, 12 bases remained unmatched. There are 19 residues in the CDR3. DNA of the CDR3: TGTGCCAGCAGCGTTAGTGGCCTAGCGGGGGGGCAGTCCTACAATGAGCAGTTCTTC. Its protein is CASSVSGLAGGQSYNEQFF.

This chain connects TRBV4-3 to TRBJ2-1, with 11 positions matching TRBD2. Germline CDR1 LGHNA, CDR2 YSLEER. The trim removed 0 bases at V and 7 bases at J, leaving 11 bases unmatched. This CDR3 spans 18 amino acids. DNA of the CDR3: TGCGCCAGCAGCCAAGATCCAACTAGCGGGAGAGGGAGGAATGAGCAGTTCTTC. It encodes CASSQDPTSGRGRNEQFF.

The gene calls are TRBV28 and TRBJ1-3, with D perhaps matching TRBD1 (6 bases). The CDR3 sequence is 15 residues long. V was pared by 6 bases and J by 2 bases, with 14 bases between. The germline V gene has CDR1 MDHEN and CDR2 SYDVKM. CDR3 protein: CASSHPHRAGNTIYF. CDR3 sequence (DNA): TGTGCCAGCAGCCACCCCCACAGGGCTGGAAACACCATATATTTT.